A selection of T cell receptor beta chains follows, all from one sample in a study of blood T cells in healthy people across ages. TCRdb passed the 5' RACE reads through MiXCR, listing each CDR3 protein once. The sample lists more than 650,000 distinct CDR3 sequences; roughly 50% were seen once. Sequencing input: blood. Every receptor here comes from a man older than 75 in good health. CDR3s include the opening cysteine and the closing phenylalanine or tryptophan. A D gene is named only where the DNA matches it firmly. Clone sizes are given selectively: once, few, many, or a class where the clone is expanded.

CDR3,DNA,D,J,size,V
CASSLGQQTDTQYF,TGCGCCAGCAGCTTGGGACAACAGACAGATACGCAGTATTTT,.,TRBJ2-3,few,TRBV5-1
CASSQEPSVTYGYTF,TGCGCCAGCAGCCAAGAACCCAGTGTAACTTATGGCTACACCTTC,.,TRBJ1-2,few,TRBV4-1
CASSAGGRWGEQYF,TGTGCCAGCAGTGCAGGGGGACGATGGGGGGAGCAGTACTTC,TRBD1,TRBJ2-7,few,TRBV6-4
CATSRDRQGRTYEQYF,TGTGCCACCAGCAGAGATAGGCAGGGACGGACCTACGAGCAGTACTTC,.,TRBJ2-7,few,TRBV15
CASSLGRVGEKLFF,TGTGCCAGCAGCTTAGGCAGGGTCGGGGAAAAACTGTTTTTT,.,TRBJ1-4,few,TRBV7-9
CASRAQPYEQYF,TGCGCCAGCAGGGCCCAGCCCTACGAGCAGTACTTC,.,TRBJ2-7,.,TRBV5-1
CAISMSGPSTDTQYF,TGTGCCATCAGTATGTCAGGCCCTAGCACAGATACGCAGTATTTT,.,TRBJ2-3,.,TRBV10-3
CASSQAGGSFPGANVLTF,TGTGCCAGCAGCCAAGCCGGGGGGAGTTTTCCTGGGGCCAACGTCCTGACTTTC,TRBD2,TRBJ2-6,many,TRBV4-2
CASSPWDLSGRTSETQYF,TGTGCCAGCTCACCATGGGACTTATCCGGCAGAACCAGTGAGACCCAGTACTTC,.,TRBJ2-5,.,TRBV18
CASSYSEGASNQPQHF,TGTGCCAGCAGTTACTCGGAGGGGGCAAGCAATCAGCCCCAGCATTTT,TRBD1,TRBJ1-5,.,TRBV6-6
CASSGSRDRVVNEQYF,TGTGCCAGCAGCGGGTCTCGGGACAGGGTCGTCAACGAGCAGTACTTC,TRBD1,TRBJ2-7,once,TRBV12-3/TRBV12-4
CSVEPRAVSGTDTQYF,TGCAGCGTTGAACCTAGGGCGGTATCAGGAACAGATACGCAGTATTTT,.,TRBJ2-3,few,TRBV29-1
CSARTSGGGRRSYNEQFF,TGCAGTGCTAGGACTAGCGGGGGAGGGAGGCGGTCCTACAATGAGCAGTTCTTC,TRBD2,TRBJ2-1,.,TRBV20-1
CASSAGQGANDNEQFF,TGTGCCAGCAGCGCCGGACAGGGGGCTAACGACAATGAGCAGTTCTTC,TRBD1,TRBJ2-1,.,TRBV11-1
CASIDSGRTNEQFF,TGTGCCAGCATCGACAGCGGGAGGACAAATGAGCAGTTCTTC,TRBD2,TRBJ2-1,.,TRBV12-3/TRBV12-4
CSARVTSGEQFF,TGCAGTGCTAGAGTCACTAGCGGGGAGCAGTTCTTC,TRBD2,TRBJ2-1,.,TRBV20-1
CASKKGSATDTQYF,TGTGCCAGCAAGAAGGGGTCGGCCACAGATACGCAGTATTTT,.,TRBJ2-3,.,TRBV12-3/TRBV12-4
CSAREGNSGYTF,TGCAGTGCCAGGGAGGGTAACAGTGGCTACACCTTC,.,TRBJ1-2,.,TRBV20-1
CASSEAGSLGIGELFF,TGTGCCAGCAGTGAAGCCGGGTCTCTAGGGATCGGGGAGCTGTTTTTT,.,TRBJ2-2,.,TRBV2
CASSYLTEQYF,TGTGCCAGCAGCTATCTTACCGAGCAGTACTTC,.,TRBJ2-7,few,TRBV11-2
CASSYQPTGPYEQYF,TGTGCCAGCAGTTACCAACCCACAGGCCCCTACGAGCAGTACTTC,.,TRBJ2-7,few,TRBV6-5
CASSQMRGPDGEQFF,TGCGCCAGCAGCCAGATGCGGGGGCCCGACGGCGAGCAGTTCTTC,.,TRBJ2-1,.,TRBV4-1
CASSRSDLAKNIQYF,TGTGCCAGCAGCCGGTCAGACCTAGCCAAAAACATTCAGTACTTC,.,TRBJ2-4,few,TRBV11-2
CASSPESGSSGANVLTF,TGTGCCAGCAGCCCCGAGTCGGGGTCCTCTGGGGCCAACGTCCTGACTTTC,.,TRBJ2-6,.,TRBV14
CASSRILGETQYF,TGTGCCAGCAGCAGGATCTTAGGAGAGACCCAGTACTTC,.,TRBJ2-5,.,TRBV7-2
CASSSVTGGLGYTF,TGTGCCAGCAGCTCGGTGACAGGCGGCTTAGGCTACACCTTC,.,TRBJ1-2,.,TRBV7-2
CSARDGPHNYGYTF,TGCAGTGCTAGAGATGGGCCGCACAACTATGGCTACACCTTC,.,TRBJ1-2,.,TRBV20-1
CASSFNRDGEQYF,TGTGCCAGCAGCTTTAACCGGGACGGCGAGCAGTACTTC,.,TRBJ2-7,few,TRBV11-2
CASSFSGRGSRAYEQYF,TGTGCCAGCAGCTTTAGCGGGAGGGGGAGCCGGGCCTACGAGCAGTACTTC,TRBD2,TRBJ2-7,.,TRBV11-2
CASSTGLGGETQYF,TGTGCCAGCAGCACGGGACTAGGGGGGGAGACCCAGTACTTC,TRBD2,TRBJ2-5,.,TRBV12-3/TRBV12-4
CASSAGQGDANQPQHF,TGCGCCAGCAGCGCGGGACAGGGGGACGCTAATCAGCCCCAGCATTTT,TRBD1,TRBJ1-5,.,TRBV5-1
CSVAAEGPHEQFF,TGCAGCGTCGCCGCCGAGGGCCCACATGAGCAGTTCTTC,.,TRBJ2-1,.,TRBV29-1
CASTGQGYEQYF,TGTGCCAGCACCGGACAGGGCTACGAGCAGTACTTC,TRBD1,TRBJ2-7,.,TRBV3-1
CASRSRTAVYGYTF,TGTGCCAGCAGATCGAGGACAGCGGTCTATGGCTACACCTTC,.,TRBJ1-2,few,TRBV2
CASSQDSDQPQHF,TGTGCCAGCAGCCAGGACTCGGATCAGCCCCAGCATTTT,.,TRBJ1-5,.,TRBV3-1
CASSLAGQIPSEAFF,TGCGCCAGCAGCTTGGCGGGACAGATTCCCTCAGAAGCTTTCTTT,TRBD1,TRBJ1-1,.,TRBV5-1
CSARDGYGYTF,TGCAGTGCTAGGGACGGCTATGGCTACACCTTC,.,TRBJ1-2,.,TRBV20-1
CASSPAGQRPYGYTF,TGCGCCAGCAGCCCAGCAGGTCAACGCCCGTATGGCTACACCTTC,.,TRBJ1-2,.,TRBV4-1
CATSDPGQGRGYTF,TGTGCCACCAGTGACCCAGGACAGGGTAGAGGCTACACCTTC,TRBD1,TRBJ1-2,once,TRBV24-1
CASIRHGLAAWGDTQYF,TGTGCCAGCATCCGCCACGGACTAGCGGCCTGGGGAGATACGCAGTATTTT,TRBD2,TRBJ2-3,few,TRBV7-2
CSAVGREGRGETQYF,TGCAGTGCCGTGGGGCGGGAGGGCCGAGGAGAGACCCAGTACTTC,TRBD2,TRBJ2-5,few,TRBV20-1
CASSLQIQGPQETQYF,TGCGCCAGCAGTCTACAGATACAGGGTCCCCAAGAGACCCAGTACTTC,.,TRBJ2-5,.,TRBV5-1
CASSLFRTNSPLHF,TGTGCCAGCAGTTTATTCAGGACTAATTCACCCCTCCACTTT,.,TRBJ1-6,.,TRBV12-3/TRBV12-4
CASSLAVAVDYEQYF,TGTGCCAGCAGCTTAGCGGTGGCAGTTGATTACGAGCAGTACTTC,.,TRBJ2-7,.,TRBV7-8
CASSFSGGGNNEQFF,TGCGCCAGCAGCTTCTCAGGGGGCGGCAACAATGAGCAGTTCTTC,TRBD1,TRBJ2-1,.,TRBV5-1
CASSLSEQTYEQYF,TGTGCCAGCAGCCTCAGCGAACAGACCTACGAGCAGTACTTC,.,TRBJ2-7,.,TRBV7-9
CASRALWGGPEAFF,TGTGCCAGCAGGGCCCTTTGGGGGGGCCCTGAAGCTTTCTTT,.,TRBJ1-1,few,TRBV27
CASGGRQSGETQYF,TGCGCCAGCGGTGGGCGCCAGAGCGGAGAGACCCAGTACTTC,.,TRBJ2-5,.,TRBV5-1
CASGETNEKLFF,TGTGCCAGCGGGGAAACTAATGAAAAACTGTTTTTT,.,TRBJ1-4,few,TRBV7-9
CSAPQGGSYGYTF,TGCAGTGCGCCCCAGGGGGGGAGCTATGGCTACACCTTC,TRBD1,TRBJ1-2,.,TRBV20-1
CASRPGPGHGYTF,TGTGCCAGCAGACCCGGGCCAGGTCACGGCTACACCTTC,.,TRBJ1-2,few,TRBV6-5
CASSRREREGTDTQYF,TGTGCCAGCAGCCGGAGGGAGCGGGAGGGCACAGATACGCAGTATTTT,TRBD2,TRBJ2-3,.,TRBV9
CASSPRDRGYNEQFF,TGCGCCAGCAGTCCCAGAGACAGGGGCTACAATGAGCAGTTCTTC,TRBD1,TRBJ2-1,few,TRBV4-1
CASRGETPLYEQYF,TGCGCCAGCAGGGGGGAAACCCCCCTCTACGAGCAGTACTTC,.,TRBJ2-7,.,TRBV5-1